A single sample gave rise to the 10 T cell receptor beta chains below, sequenced in a study of blood T cell repertoires in COVID-19. The assay was immunoSEQ multiplex PCR, and TCRdb's table has in-frame clones only and misses some. The repertoire holds some 57,000 clones, with 70% to 90% as singletons. The sequencing input was peripheral blood. These receptors came from a man aged 55 to 70 with acute or convalescent COVID-19.

The CDR3 region is CASSLDIGSATNEKLFF. DNA for the CDR3: TGCGCCAGCAGCTTGGATATAGGGAGTGCAACTAATGAAAAACTGTTTTTT. This chain links TRBV5-1 with TRBJ1-4; D gene uncertain. V was clipped by 0 bases and J by 0 bases, with 12 bases between them. The CDR3 totals 17 residues. Germline CDR1 is SGHRS and CDR2 is YFSETQ.

This chain links TRBV7-3 with TRBJ2-7; weak D call: TRBD2 (6 bases). The CDR3 is 13 residues long. Per germline, CDR1 SGHTA and CDR2 FQGTGA. V was clipped by 5 bases and J by 6 bases, with 14 bases between them. The CDR3 sequence is CASSPARRGEQYF. DNA for the CDR3: TGTGCCAGCAGCCCGGCCAGGAGGGGCGAGCAGTACTTC.

CDR3: CASSVAGSNGYTF. The CDR3 DNA sequence: TGTGCCAGCAGCGTAGCTGGGAGCAATGGCTACACCTTC. The genes are TRBV9 and TRBJ1-2; D is unclear. Deletions cut 0 bases from V and 6 bases from J, with 9 bases between. Germline V gene lookup returns CDR1 SGDLS and CDR2 YYNGEE. The CDR3 sequence is 13 residues long.

The genes are TRBV5-4 and TRBJ1-3; D gene ambiguous. CDR1 SGHNT and CDR2 YYREEE come from the germline V gene (reference sequence). This CDR3 comprises 11 residues. V lost 6 bases and J lost 4, with 5 bases in between. In nucleotides, the CDR3 is TGTGCCAGCATATCGGGAAACACCATATATTTT. Translation gives CASISGNTIYF.

This sequence joins TRBV14 and TRBJ2-1; 10 nucleotides agree with TRBD2. Unmatched junction bases numbered 9, after V lost 4 bases and J lost 6 bases. The CDR3 spans 16 residues. The V gene's germline CDR1 is SGHDN and CDR2 FVKESK. The CDR3, as DNA: TGTGCCAGCAGCCTCCTCAGCGGGGGGGTCTCCAATGAGCAGTTCTTC. It yields the protein CASSLLSGGVSNEQFF.

The rearrangement links TRBV6-5 to TRBJ1-5; D call uncertain. The V and J ends lost 11 bases and 5 bases respectively, with 16 bases between them. Per the germline V gene, CDR1 is MNHEY and CDR2 is SVGAGI. There are 13 residues in the CDR3. Here the CDR3 DNA reads TGTGCCGGCGCAGTACAACTAGATCAGCCCCAGCATTTT. It translates to CAGAVQLDQPQHF.

The V gene is TRBV30, the J gene TRBJ2-6; TRBD1 is a possible D gene (5 bases). CDR1 is GTSNPN and CDR2 is SVGIG in the germline V gene (reference sequence). CDR3 size: 15 residues. V lost 5 bases to trimming and J lost 4 bases, with 15 bases between them. Here the CDR3 DNA reads TGTGCCTGGGAGCAGGGTCCGGGCGGGGCCAACGTCCTGACTTTC. As protein: CAWEQGPGGANVLTF.

V is TRBV10-3 and J is TRBJ2-1; TRBD2 agrees at 10 bases. The V segment lost 10 bases and the J segment 1 base; nucleotides outside the gene matches: 13. The CDR3 has 17 amino acids. Germline V gives CDR1 ENHRY, CDR2 SYGVKD. This chain's CDR3 is CATVRTSGSASYNEQFF. In DNA form, the CDR3 reads TGTGCCACCGTCAGGACTAGCGGCTCCGCATCCTACAATGAGCAGTTCTTC.

The genes are TRBV4-1 and TRBJ1-3; no reliable D call. V was shortened by 0 bases and J by 0 bases, with 6 bases between the two germline ends. The CDR3 length is 15 residues. Germline V lookup: CDR1 MGHRA, CDR2 YSYEKL. The CDR3 coding sequence is TGCGCCAGCAGCCAAGATAGATTCTCTGGAAACACCATATATTTT. It codes for CASSQDRFSGNTIYF.

This sequence joins TRBV29-1 and TRBJ1-5; a weak D match, TRBD1 (6 bases). This CDR3 spans 14 amino acids. Germline values: CDR1 SQVTM, CDR2 ANQGSEA. V shed 6 bases and J shed 1 base, with 13 bases lying between them. The CDR3 bases are TGCAGCGTGTTGACAGGTGTGAGCAATCAGCCCCAGCATTTT. Amino acids: CSVLTGVSNQPQHF.